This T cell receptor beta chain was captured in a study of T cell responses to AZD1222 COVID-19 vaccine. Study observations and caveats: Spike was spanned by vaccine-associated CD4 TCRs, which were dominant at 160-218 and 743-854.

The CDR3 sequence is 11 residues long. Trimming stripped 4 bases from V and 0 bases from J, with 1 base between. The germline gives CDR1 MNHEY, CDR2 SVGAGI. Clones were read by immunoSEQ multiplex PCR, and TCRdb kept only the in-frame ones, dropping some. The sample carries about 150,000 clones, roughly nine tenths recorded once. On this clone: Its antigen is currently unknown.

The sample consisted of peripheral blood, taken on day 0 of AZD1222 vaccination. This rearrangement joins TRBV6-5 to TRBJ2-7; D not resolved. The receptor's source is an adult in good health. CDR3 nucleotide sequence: TGTGCCAGCAGTTTCTCCTACGAGCAGTACTTC. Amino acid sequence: CASSFSYEQYF.